This is a list of T cell receptor beta chains from one sample in a study of cytomegalovirus exposure and HLA in healthy donors. The table came from immunoSEQ multiplex PCR; TCRdb's copy has only in-frame clones and leaves some out. The table records roughly 170,000 clones, around 78% of them present only once. The source material was PBMCs. Source of these receptors: a woman aged 50 to 60 in good health and CMV-seropositive. The CDR3 runs from the conserved cysteine through the conserved F or W. D genes are given only for firm matches. The listing skips clone size in some rows; elsewhere it reads once, few, many or a size class.

clone_size j_call v_call d_call cdr3_aa cdr3_nt
. TRBJ2-3 TRBV5-1 . CASSPGQRTDTQYF TGCGCCAGCAGCCCCGGACAGCGCACAGATACGCAGTATTTT
. TRBJ1-6 TRBV19 TRBD1 CASSRTGPNYNSPLHF TGTGCCAGTAGTCGGACAGGGCCTAACTATAATTCACCCCTCCACTTT
. TRBJ2-1 TRBV5-1 TRBD2 CASSSTSGGAVEQFF TGCGCCAGCAGCTCGACTAGCGGGGGGGCCGTTGAGCAGTTCTTC
. TRBJ2-4 TRBV10-1 TRBD1 CASSESWGQGASIQYF TGCGCCAGCAGTGAGTCCTGGGGACAGGGGGCCTCCATTCAGTACTTC
. TRBJ1-2 TRBV19 . CASSRDRNYGYTF TGTGCCAGTAGTAGAGACAGGAACTATGGCTACACCTTC
. TRBJ1-1 TRBV2 TRBD1 CASSRTGVNTEAFF TGTGCCAGCAGTCGGACAGGGGTCAACACTGAAGCTTTCTTT
. TRBJ1-1 TRBV27 . CASTPTVGGTEAFF TGTGCCAGCACACCTACGGTCGGGGGCACTGAAGCTTTCTTT
. TRBJ2-7 TRBV11-3 . CASSIGPASPYEQYF TGTGCCAGCAGCATTGGGCCAGCCTCACCCTACGAGCAGTACTTC
. TRBJ1-4 TRBV7-6 . CASSLDQGEKLFF TGTGCCAGCAGCTTAGATCAGGGGGAAAAACTGTTTTTT
. TRBJ2-5 TRBV4-2 TRBD2 CASSRSGGAAETQYF TGTGCCAGCAGCCGTAGCGGGGGGGCGGCAGAGACCCAGTACTTC
few TRBJ2-5 TRBV15 TRBD2 CATSSGALAGRETQYF TGTGCCACCAGCTCAGGAGCTCTAGCGGGGAGAGAGACCCAGTACTTC
. TRBJ2-5 TRBV4-1 . CASSQDRWRGETQYF TGCGCCAGCAGCCAAGACAGGTGGCGAGGGGAGACCCAGTACTTC
once TRBJ2-7 TRBV2 . CASRGRLYEQYF TGTGCCAGCAGAGGCAGGCTCTACGAGCAGTACTTC
once TRBJ1-5 TRBV6-1 . CASKRNSNQPQHF TGTGCCAGCAAGCGGAATAGCAATCAGCCCCAGCATTTT
. TRBJ2-7 TRBV11-2 TRBD1 CASSAGQGAYEQYF TGTGCCAGCAGCGCCGGACAGGGGGCCTACGAGCAGTACTTC
. TRBJ2-7 TRBV18 . CASSPTRAYEQYF TGTGCCAGCTCACCAACTCGGGCCTACGAGCAGTACTTC
. TRBJ2-3 TRBV5-1 TRBD2 CASSVTSGGTDTQYF TGCGCCAGCAGCGTGACTAGCGGGGGCACAGATACGCAGTATTTT
. TRBJ2-5 TRBV29-1 TRBD2 CSVAASGGRKETQYF TGCAGCGTTGCGGCTAGCGGGGGTCGAAAAGAGACCCAGTACTTC
. TRBJ1-1 TRBV7-9 . CASSYRSEAFF TGTGCCAGCAGCTATCGGTCTGAAGCTTTCTTT
once TRBJ2-2 TRBV30 . CAWSVHLTGELFF TGTGCCTGGAGTGTACATCTCACCGGGGAGCTGTTTTTT
. TRBJ2-2 TRBV9 TRBD2 CASSGSGGAPGELFF TGTGCCAGCAGCGGTAGCGGGGGGGCTCCCGGGGAGCTGTTTTTT
. TRBJ2-1 TRBV4-2 TRBD2 CASSQKGGLAGHNEQFF TGTGCCAGCAGCCAAAAAGGGGGACTAGCGGGTCACAATGAGCAGTTCTTC
. TRBJ2-3 TRBV11-3 . CASSPRGGGLGDTQYF TGTGCCAGCAGCCCCCGAGGGGGGGGCCTCGGAGATACGCAGTATTTT
. TRBJ2-3 TRBV7-9 TRBD2 CASSFSGASTDTQYF TGTGCCAGCAGCTTCAGCGGGGCTAGCACAGATACGCAGTATTTT
. TRBJ1-4 TRBV9 TRBD1 CASSPQGANGKLFF TGTGCCAGCAGCCCGCAGGGGGCGAATGGAAAACTGTTTTTT
. TRBJ2-7 TRBV11-2 TRBD1 CASSYMTGSYEQYF TGTGCCAGCAGCTACATGACAGGGTCCTACGAGCAGTACTTC
. TRBJ1-1 TRBV30 . CAWRGTGGPEAFF TGTGCCTGGAGAGGGACGGGGGGACCTGAAGCTTTCTTT
. TRBJ2-2 TRBV9 TRBD1 CASSATGTGSTGELFF TGTGCCAGCAGCGCGACCGGGACAGGGAGCACCGGGGAGCTGTTTTTT
. TRBJ2-5 TRBV6-5 TRBD2 CASSYSAGGTETQYF TGTGCCAGCAGTTACTCGGCGGGGGGGACAGAGACCCAGTACTTC
. TRBJ2-2 TRBV30 . CAWRRWAPGELFF TGTGCCTGGAGAAGGTGGGCCCCCGGGGAGCTGTTTTTT
. TRBJ1-3 TRBV2 . CASSEQGPGNTIYF TGTGCCAGCAGTGAACAGGGGCCTGGAAACACCATATATTTT
. TRBJ1-2 TRBV15 . CATSRERQVPNYGYTF TGTGCCACCAGCAGAGAAAGACAGGTCCCCAACTATGGCTACACCTTC
. TRBJ1-2 TRBV7-9 TRBD1 CASSSPPWDREDRYGYTF TGTGCCAGCAGCTCTCCTCCGTGGGACAGAGAGGATCGCTATGGCTACACCTTC
. TRBJ1-5 TRBV6-1 . CASSEYSTNQPQHF TGTGCCAGCAGTGAATACAGCACCAATCAGCCCCAGCATTTT
. TRBJ1-1 TRBV30 . CAWSVSMNTEAFF TGTGCCTGGAGTGTAAGCATGAACACTGAAGCTTTCTTT
few TRBJ2-7 TRBV12-5 TRBD1 CASGLGTGTGVHEQYF TGTGCTAGTGGTTTGGGCACCGGGACAGGGGTTCACGAGCAGTACTTC
once TRBJ2-7 TRBV4-1 . CASSQEMSGSREQYF TGCGCCAGCAGCCAAGAAATGTCCGGGAGTCGAGAGCAGTACTTC
medium-sized TRBJ1-6 TRBV19 . CASSLGGAANNSPLHF TGTGCCAGTAGTCTCGGCGGGGCCGCGAATAATTCACCCCTCCACTTT
few TRBJ1-1 TRBV19 . CASSMDGGTEAFF TGTGCCAGTAGTATGGACGGAGGAACTGAAGCTTTCTTT
. TRBJ1-6 TRBV7-8 . CASSLAAAYYMDSPLHF TGTGCCAGCAGCTTAGCGGCAGCTTACTATATGGATTCACCCCTCCACTTT
. TRBJ2-3 TRBV5-1 TRBD2 CASSSGLAGTDTQYF TGCGCCAGCAGCTCAGGACTAGCGGGCACAGATACGCAGTATTTT
. TRBJ2-3 TRBV27 TRBD2 CASSPIAPAGSTDTQYF TGTGCCAGCAGTCCCATTGCCCCAGCGGGGTCCACAGATACGCAGTATTTT
. TRBJ2-5 TRBV7-9 . CAGGGGGRETQYF TGTGCCGGCGGGGGCGGGGGTCGAGAGACCCAGTACTTC
once TRBJ2-7 TRBV7-5 . CARSLTSGGDYSYEQYF TGTGCCAGAAGCTTAACTAGCGGGGGGGACTACTCCTACGAGCAGTACTTC
. TRBJ1-2 TRBV11-2 TRBD1 CASSLEGAGGYTF TGTGCCAGCAGCTTGGAGGGGGCTGGAGGCTACACCTTC
. TRBJ1-1 TRBV27 TRBD1 CASSSRDRNMNTEAFF TGTGCCAGCAGTTCACGGGACAGGAATATGAACACTGAAGCTTTCTTT
. TRBJ2-2 TRBV6-6 TRBD1 CAAVSDRVDTGELFF TGTGCCGCCGTATCAGACAGGGTGGACACCGGGGAGCTGTTTTTT
. TRBJ1-6 TRBV9 . CASSGLQGDNSPLHF TGTGCCAGCAGCGGATTACAGGGTGACAATTCACCCCTCCACTTT
. TRBJ2-3 TRBV29-1 TRBD2 CSVRGGQGDTQYF TGCAGCGTTCGGGGGGGGCAAGGAGATACGCAGTATTTT
. TRBJ2-1 TRBV5-4 TRBD2 CASSDSGGANNEQFF TGTGCCAGCAGCGATAGCGGGGGGGCGAACAATGAGCAGTTCTTC
. TRBJ1-5 TRBV30 . CAWSPGQSSNQPQHF TGTGCCTGGAGTCCAGGGCAGTCAAGCAATCAGCCCCAGCATTTT
. TRBJ1-1 TRBV19 . CASSIDSGRPRAEAFF TGTGCCAGTAGTATAGATTCTGGCAGGCCCCGAGCTGAAGCTTTCTTT
. TRBJ1-5 TRBV4-1 TRBD1 CASSIRGPGNQPQHF TGCGCCAGCAGCATTAGGGGGCCGGGAAATCAGCCCCAGCATTTT
. TRBJ2-6 TRBV4-1 . CASSQDPPKTSSGANVLTF TGCGCCAGCAGCCAAGATCCTCCAAAGACTAGCTCTGGGGCCAACGTCCTGACTTTC
. TRBJ2-2 TRBV7-8 . CASSLGAGGTGELFF TGTGCCAGCAGCCTCGGGGCAGGGGGGACCGGGGAGCTGTTTTTT
. TRBJ1-5 TRBV18 . CASSPGVGGQPQHF TGTGCCAGCTCACCCGGGGTGGGAGGGCAGCCCCAGCATTTT
. TRBJ1-2 TRBV7-9 . CSSFVEGRSYGYTF TGTTCCAGCTTCGTAGAGGGCCGTTCCTATGGCTACACCTTC
. TRBJ2-5 TRBV14 TRBD2 CASSQGLAGRPRETQYF TGTGCCAGCAGCCAGGGACTAGCGGGACGTCCTAGGGAGACCCAGTACTTC
few TRBJ1-2 TRBV4-1 TRBD1 CASSQPGTGTYGYTF TGCGCCAGCAGCCAACCCGGGACAGGGACCTATGGCTACACCTTC
few TRBJ2-1 TRBV6-4 TRBD2 CASSDRRGGYNEQFF TGTGCCAGCAGTGACCGGCGCGGGGGATACAATGAGCAGTTCTTC